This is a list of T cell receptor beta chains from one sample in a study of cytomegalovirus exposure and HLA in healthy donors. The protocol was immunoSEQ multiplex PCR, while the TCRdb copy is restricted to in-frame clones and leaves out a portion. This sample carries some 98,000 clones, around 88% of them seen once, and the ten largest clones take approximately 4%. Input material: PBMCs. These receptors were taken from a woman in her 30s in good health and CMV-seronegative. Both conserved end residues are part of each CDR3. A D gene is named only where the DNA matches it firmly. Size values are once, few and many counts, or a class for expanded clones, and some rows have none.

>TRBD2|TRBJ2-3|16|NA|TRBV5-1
CASSWGLAGVTDTQYF
TGCGCCAGCAGCTGGGGACTAGCGGGAGTCACAGATACGCAGTATTTT
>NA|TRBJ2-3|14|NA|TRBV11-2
CASSLVDRRDTQYF
TGTGCCAGCAGCCTAGTTGACAGGCGAGATACGCAGTATTTT
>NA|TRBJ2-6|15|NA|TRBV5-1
CASSLEETGANVLTF
TGCGCCAGCAGCTTGGAGGAGACCGGGGCCAACGTCCTGACTTTC
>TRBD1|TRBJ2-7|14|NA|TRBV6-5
CASTYTDRGGEQYF
TGTGCCAGCACCTATACCGACAGGGGAGGCGAGCAGTACTTC
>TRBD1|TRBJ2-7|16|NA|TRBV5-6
CASSTHDRAITYEQYF
TGTGCCAGCAGCACCCACGACAGGGCCATTACCTACGAGCAGTACTTC
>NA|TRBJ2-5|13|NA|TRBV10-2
CASRELGKETQYF
TGCGCCAGCAGGGAACTAGGAAAAGAGACCCAGTACTTC
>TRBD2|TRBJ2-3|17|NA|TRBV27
CASSLWGGSSFTDTQYF
TGTGCCAGCAGTTTATGGGGGGGAAGTAGTTTCACAGATACGCAGTATTTT
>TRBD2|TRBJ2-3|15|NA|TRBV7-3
CASSLRRGGPDTQYF
TGTGCCAGCAGCTTAAGGCGGGGGGGTCCAGATACGCAGTATTTT
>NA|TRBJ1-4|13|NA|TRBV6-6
CASGAGHYEKLFF
TGTGCCAGCGGAGCAGGGCATTATGAAAAACTGTTTTTT
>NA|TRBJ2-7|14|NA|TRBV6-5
CASSSGQHPYEQYF
TGTGCCAGCAGTTCTGGACAGCACCCCTACGAGCAGTACTTC
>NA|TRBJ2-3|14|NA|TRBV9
CASSVEPGTDTQYF
TGTGCCAGCAGCGTAGAGCCGGGCACAGATACGCAGTATTTT
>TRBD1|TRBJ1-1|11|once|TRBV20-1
CSLRGDTEAFF
TGCAGTCTCAGGGGGGACACTGAAGCTTTCTTT
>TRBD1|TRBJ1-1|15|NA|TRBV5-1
CASSTAGTVYTEAFF
TGCGCCAGCAGCACCGCCGGGACAGTGTACACTGAAGCTTTCTTT
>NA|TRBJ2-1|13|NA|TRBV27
CASSLVDSLEQFF
TGTGCCAGCAGTTTGGTAGACAGTCTCGAGCAGTTCTTC
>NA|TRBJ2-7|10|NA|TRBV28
CASAGYEQYF
TGTGCCAGCGCAGGTTACGAGCAGTACTTC
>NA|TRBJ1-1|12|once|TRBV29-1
CSVVAGSTEAFF
TGCAGCGTTGTGGCGGGGAGCACTGAAGCTTTCTTT
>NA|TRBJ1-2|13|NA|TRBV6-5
CASSYSFHYGYTF
TGTGCCAGCAGTTACTCCTTTCACTATGGCTACACCTTC
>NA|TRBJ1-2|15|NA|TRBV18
CASSPPIGERHGYTF
TGTGCCAGCTCACCCCCGATAGGGGAAAGGCATGGCTACACCTTC
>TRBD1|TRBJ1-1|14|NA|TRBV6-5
CASSYLGQGIEAFF
TGTGCCAGCAGTTACTTGGGACAGGGAATTGAAGCTTTCTTT
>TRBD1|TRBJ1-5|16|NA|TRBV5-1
CASSLEPTGFGQPQHF
TGCGCCAGCAGCTTGGAGCCGACAGGGTTTGGTCAGCCCCAGCATTTT
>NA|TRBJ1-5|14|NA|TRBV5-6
CASSFTGSNQPQHF
TGTGCCAGCAGCTTTACAGGCAGCAATCAGCCCCAGCATTTT
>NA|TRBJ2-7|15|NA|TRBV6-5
CASSPLRAGRYEQYF
TGTGCCAGCAGTCCCTTAAGGGCAGGGCGCTACGAGCAGTACTTC
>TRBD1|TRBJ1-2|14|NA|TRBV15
CATRGRGDNYGYTF
TGTGCCACCAGAGGCAGGGGGGATAACTATGGCTACACCTTC
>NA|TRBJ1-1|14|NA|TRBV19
CASSVHEGDTEAFF
TGTGCCAGTAGTGTTCATGAGGGGGACACTGAAGCTTTCTTT
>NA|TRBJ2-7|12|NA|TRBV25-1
CASGSGPYEQYF
TGTGCCAGCGGTAGCGGTCCCTACGAGCAGTACTTC
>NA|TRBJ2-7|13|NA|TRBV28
CASSRGQAYEQYF
TGTGCCAGCAGCAGGGGCCAAGCCTACGAGCAGTACTTC
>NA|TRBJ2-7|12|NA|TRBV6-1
CASSRDWVEQYF
TGTGCCAGCAGTCGGGATTGGGTCGAGCAGTACTTC
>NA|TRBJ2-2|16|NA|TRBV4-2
CASGGKGGDNTGELFF
TGTGCCAGCGGCGGAAAGGGGGGGGACAACACCGGGGAGCTGTTTTTT
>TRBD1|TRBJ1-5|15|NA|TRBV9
CASSAGTGSNQPQHF
TGTGCCAGCAGCGCCGGGACAGGGAGCAATCAGCCCCAGCATTTT
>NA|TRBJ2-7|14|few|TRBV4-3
CASSQDRRSYEQYF
TGCGCCAGCAGCCAAGATCGGAGATCCTACGAGCAGTACTTC
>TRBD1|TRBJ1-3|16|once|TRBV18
CASSPGQLGSGNTIYF
TGTGCCAGCTCACCGGGACAGTTGGGCTCGGGAAACACCATATATTTT
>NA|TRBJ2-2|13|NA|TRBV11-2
CASSPGQTGELFF
TGTGCCAGCAGCCCGGGACAAACCGGGGAGCTGTTTTTT
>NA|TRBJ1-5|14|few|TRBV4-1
CASSQTQGGQPQHF
TGCGCCAGCAGCCAGACACAGGGCGGTCAGCCCCAGCATTTT
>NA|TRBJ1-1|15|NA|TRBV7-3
CASKTGGAANTEAFF
TGTGCCAGCAAAACGGGGGGAGCGGCGAACACTGAAGCTTTCTTT
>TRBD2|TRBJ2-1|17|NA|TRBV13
CASSSRRTGLVYNEQFF
TGTGCCAGCAGCTCCCGCCGTACGGGACTAGTCTACAATGAGCAGTTCTTC
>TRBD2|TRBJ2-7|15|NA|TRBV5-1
CASSLLSGGTYEQYF
TGCGCCAGCAGCTTGCTTAGCGGGGGTACCTACGAGCAGTACTTC
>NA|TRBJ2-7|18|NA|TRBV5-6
CASSLVVGGREVNYEQYF
TGTGCCAGCAGCTTGGTCGTCGGGGGGCGCGAGGTAAACTACGAGCAGTACTTC
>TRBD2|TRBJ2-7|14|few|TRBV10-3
CAIRGTSENYEQYF
TGTGCCATCAGGGGGACTAGCGAAAACTACGAGCAGTACTTC
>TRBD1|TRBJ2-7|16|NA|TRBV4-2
CASSQDPQGALYEQYF
TGTGCCAGCAGCCAAGATCCCCAGGGGGCCCTCTACGAGCAGTACTTC
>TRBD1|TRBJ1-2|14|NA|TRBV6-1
CASSGGQGNYGYTF
TGTGCCAGCAGTGGCGGACAGGGTAACTATGGCTACACCTTC
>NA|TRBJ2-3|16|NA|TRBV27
CASSPPAGFHTDTQYF
TGTGCCAGCAGTCCACCGGCCGGGTTCCACACAGATACGCAGTATTTT
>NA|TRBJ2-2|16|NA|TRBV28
CASGSKHGRNTGELFF
TGTGCCAGCGGCTCTAAACACGGGAGGAACACCGGGGAGCTGTTTTTT
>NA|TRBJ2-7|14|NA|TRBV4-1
CASSRRADTNEQYF
TGCGCCAGCAGCCGGCGGGCTGACACTAACGAGCAGTACTTC
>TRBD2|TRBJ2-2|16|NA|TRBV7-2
CASSSLAGGGAGELFF
TGTGCCAGCAGCTCCCTAGCGGGAGGCGGGGCCGGGGAGCTGTTTTTT
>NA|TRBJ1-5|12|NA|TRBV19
CASTDTRRPQHF
TGTGCCAGTACTGACACCCGCCGTCCCCAGCATTTT
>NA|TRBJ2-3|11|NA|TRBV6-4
CATLSGHTQYF
TGTGCCACCCTTAGCGGACATACGCAGTATTTT
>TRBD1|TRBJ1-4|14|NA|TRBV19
CASSFTGGREKLFF
TGTGCCAGTAGCTTTACAGGGGGAAGGGAAAAACTGTTTTTT
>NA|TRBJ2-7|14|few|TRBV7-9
CASSLEVRANEQYF
TGTGCCAGCAGCTTAGAGGTGAGGGCGAACGAGCAGTACTTC
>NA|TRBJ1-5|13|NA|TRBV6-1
CASSPRGDQPQHF
TGTGCCAGCAGTCCCCGCGGGGATCAGCCCCAGCATTTT
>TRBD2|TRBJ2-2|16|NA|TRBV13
CASSLLAGANTGELFF
TGTGCCAGCAGCCTCCTAGCGGGAGCGAACACCGGGGAGCTGTTTTTT
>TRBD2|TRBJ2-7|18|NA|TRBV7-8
CASSLATLAEFSSYEQYF
TGTGCCAGCAGCTTAGCGACACTAGCGGAGTTTAGCTCCTACGAGCAGTACTTC
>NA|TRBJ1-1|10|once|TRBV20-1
CSASGTEAFF
TGCAGTGCTTCCGGGACAGAAGCTTTCTTT
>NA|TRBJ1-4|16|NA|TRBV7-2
CASSYQGRATNEKLFF
TGTGCCAGCAGCTACCAGGGGAGAGCAACTAATGAAAAACTGTTTTTT
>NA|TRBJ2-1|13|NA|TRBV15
CATSREKYNEQFF
TGTGCCACCAGCAGGGAGAAATACAATGAGCAGTTCTTC